This T cell receptor (beta chain) comes out of a study of radiotherapy plus CTLA-4 blockade in lung cancer. The wider study: Objective responses were recorded in over 15% of patients, with disease control recorded in about 30%. Whole-study results and caveats: The authors reported that early blood T cell clone dynamics, with interferon-beta, best predicted response. Tumor-origin TCR clones grew in blood after radiotherapy plus ipilimumab.

Trimming removed 5 bases from V and 1 base from J; junction bases left unmatched: 20. The CDR3 contains 19 residues. Per germline, CDR1 SNHLY and CDR2 FYNNEI. Ipilimumab-mediated CTLA-4 blockade plus focal radiation was given to patients having chemo-refractory metastatic non-small-cell lung cancer. Comment on this clone: The target antigen is unknown.

TCRdb's table, derived via immunoSEQ multiplex PCR, lists solely in-frame clones and lacks some. Of about 120,000 clones in the sample, around 90% were seen once. The chain is built from TRBV2 and TRBJ2-7, with 7 bases lining up with TRBD1. This sequence originates from a human donor with non-small cell lung cancer that progressed on radiotherapy plus ipilimumab. The sample in question was peripheral blood, obtained from a patient treated with radiotherapy plus ipilimumab. CDR3 in DNA: TGTGCCAGCAGTCACCAACGCGTTACAGGGGCACCGTTATCCTACGAGCAGTACTTC. Encoded protein: CASSHQRVTGAPLSYEQYF.